This TCR beta chain was sequenced in a study of blood T cell repertoires in COVID-19. This CDR3 region has 16 residues. J gave up 5 bases and V 6 bases, and 8 bases lay outside the gene matches. Germline values: CDR1 MRHNA, CDR2 SNTAGT. Original data processing: Nucleated cell counts were estimated from reference gene primer amplification. Data came from immunoSEQ multiplex PCR; TCRdb stores just in-frame clones and leaves some out. That table gives V, J and clone size, and the DNA gave D and trimming. This sample yields 100,000 to 150,000 clones, of which around four fifths are seen a single time; 5.5% belongs to the top ten.

The chain carries TRBV6-4 and TRBJ2-2, with 11 bases that match TRBD2. This receptor was obtained from a man aged 60-69 years with acute or convalescent COVID-19. Material: peripheral blood. CDR3 bases: TGTGCCAGCAGAAGATTAACTAGCGGGGGTACCGGGGAGCTGTTTTTT. Its translation: CASRRLTSGGTGELFF.